The entry below describes one T cell receptor beta chain. The data were obtained in a study of blood T cell repertoires in COVID-19. Study background: COVID-19 samples from acute and convalescent phases originated in the United States, Italy and Spain. T cells, B-cell-depleted T cells, or PBMCs supplied cDNA or gDNA.

CDR1 MNHEY and CDR2 SVGAGI come from the germline V gene. This CDR3 comprises 14 residues. After removal of 2 bases from V and 9 bases from J, the junction contained 2 bases not matched to a gene. As handled by the study authors: Reference gene primer amplification gave estimated nucleated cell counts. Measured with immunoSEQ multiplex PCR; TCRdb has only the in-frame clones, and not every one. That table supplies the V and J calls and clone size; D and trimming were determined from the DNA. In the table there are some 270,000 clones, 84% of which are singletons. The sequence derives from a woman between 40 and 50 years old who had recovered from COVID-19. The V gene is TRBV6-5, the J gene TRBJ1-6, with 9 bases identical to TRBD1. The specimen sequenced was peripheral blood. In DNA form, the CDR3 reads TGTGCCAGCAGTTACGGGACAGGGTTTTCACCCCTCCACTTT. Protein sequence: CASSYGTGFSPLHF.